This T cell receptor (beta chain) appears in the sequencing data of a study of CD8+CD57+ T cells in acquired aplastic anemia. This clonotype came up many times. Sequencing involved patients with CD8+CD57+ cell expansion previously shown by flow cytometry. TCR beta VDJ combinations and CDR3 sequences were profiled from genomic DNA. TCRdb reprocessed the reads via MiXCR and lists one record per CDR3 protein. The sample records fewer than 250,000 distinct CDR3 sequences, around 49% being singletons. The CDR3 has 13 residues. The V end was cut by 6 bases, the J end by 2 bases, with 10 bases between. CDR1 SNHLY and CDR2 FYNNEI come from the germline V gene.

Sequencing used sorted CD4+, CD8+, or CD8+CD57+ T cells (not recorded which) from PBMCs. The sequence derives from a human donor with aplastic anemia. This chain links TRBV2 with TRBJ1-1; D unresolved. The CDR3 DNA is TGTGCCAGCAGCCTCAGCCTAAACACTGAAGCTTTCTTT. Translation: CASSLSLNTEAFF.